These 19 T cell receptor beta chains came from one sample sequenced in a study of immune evolution from preneoplasia to lung adenocarcinoma. The method was immunoSEQ multiplex PCR; TCRdb's version includes in-frame clones alone and lacks a portion of them. Of under 7,000 clones listed, about 81% are singletons. Sequencing was performed on FFPE invasive lung adenocarcinoma tissue. These receptors were taken from a person aged 50-59 years with lung adenocarcinoma.

This rearrangement joins TRBV19 to TRBJ1-2; no clear D gene. This CDR3 region has 14 residues. Trimming pared 3 bases from V and 4 bases from J, leaving 12 bases between. Per germline, CDR1 LNHDA and CDR2 SQIVND (reference sequence). The DNA for the CDR3 is TGTGCCAGTAGTATTAGCGGACTCTCCTATGGCTACACCTTC. As protein: CASSISGLSYGYTF.

The chain joins TRBV14 to TRBJ2-7; D gene uncertain. The V gene's germline CDR1 is SGHDN and CDR2 FVKESK. The CDR3 contains 14 residues. Between the trimmed V and J ends, which lost 0 bases and 3 bases, there was a span of 9 bases. The CDR3 reads CASSQDQLIYEQYF. The CDR3 DNA is TGTGCCAGCAGCCAAGATCAGTTGATCTACGAGCAGTACTTC.

The genes are TRBV19 and TRBJ1-2; tentative D call: TRBD1 (6 bases). There are 12 residues in the CDR3. Germline CDR1 LNHDA, CDR2 SQIVND (reference sequence). The V gene lost 7 bases and the J gene lost 3 bases, with 9 bases spanning the gap. For the CDR3, the DNA is TGTGCCAGTACCGGACAGTACTATGGCTACACCTTC. It yields the protein CASTGQYYGYTF.

V is TRBV30 and J is TRBJ1-5; possibly TRBD1 for D (5 bases). Germline assignment: CDR1 GTSNPN and CDR2 SVGIG (reference sequence). Trimming left V 3 bases short and J 7 bases short, with 19 bases between. This CDR3 has 15 residues. For the CDR3, the DNA is TGTGCCTGGAGCCTAGGGGTCACTTTGGGGCAGCCCCAGCATTTT. Translating gives CAWSLGVTLGQPQHF.

The CDR3 region is CASSEAPGTGDKNIQYF. CDR3 DNA sequence: TGTGCCAGCAGTGAAGCACCCGGGACAGGGGACAAAAACATTCAGTACTTC. V is TRBV2 and J is TRBJ2-4; 10 bases are shared with TRBD1. Per germline, CDR1 SNHLY and CDR2 FYNNEI. CDR3 length equals 17 residues. Trimming cost V 0 bases and J 3 bases; bases outside gene matches: 5.

V gene TRBV6-1 combines with J gene TRBJ2-7; D is undetermined. Germline CDR1 MNHNS, CDR2 SASEGT. The ends were cut back, 0 bases at V and 2 bases at J, with 11 bases in the middle. The CDR3 consists of 15 residues. The CDR3 DNA reads TGTGCCAGCAGTGAAGCGCAGCAGCATACCTACGAGCAGTACTTC. Its protein is CASSEAQQHTYEQYF.

The chain uses TRBV7-3 and TRBJ2-2; no clear D gene. V was cut by 3 bases and J by 5 bases, with 7 bases left in between. Germline CDR1 and CDR2: SGHTA and FQGTGA. CDR3 size: 13 residues. CDR3 bases: TGTGCCAGCAGCTTGATCGGGACCGGGGAGCTGTTTTTT. Protein product: CASSLIGTGELFF.

In DNA form, the CDR3 reads TGTGCCAGCAGCCTACCCGGACGGAGCTCCTACGAGCAGTACTTC. Amino acid sequence: CASSLPGRSSYEQYF. J is TRBJ2-7 and V is TRBV14; D remains ambiguous. Per germline, CDR1 SGHDN and CDR2 FVKESK. V shed 4 bases and J shed 0 bases, with 13 bases lying between them. The CDR3 runs 15 residues.

The chain carries TRBV18 and TRBJ2-5; D gene uncertain. The germline V gene has CDR1 KGHSH and CDR2 LQKENI. This CDR3 is 14 amino acids long. The germline V and J ends were trimmed by 4 bases and 5 bases, with 14 bases remaining between them. The CDR3 sequence is CASSRDNLRETQYF. The CDR3 coding sequence is TGTGCCAGCTCACGAGACAATCTGAGGGAGACCCAGTACTTC.

The rearrangement joins TRBV28 to TRBJ1-4; 7 bases are shared with TRBD1. The germline CDR1 and CDR2 sequences are MDHEN and SYDVKM. Losses at the gene ends were 8 bases for V and 6 bases for J; bases not matched to a gene: 9. The CDR3 is 14 residues long. CDR3 residues: CASSSSGGHEKLFF. The CDR3 DNA reads as TGTGCCAGCTCGTCCTCAGGGGGTCATGAAAAACTGTTTTTT. Drawing the rest from reference TRBV28 and TRBJ1-4, the complete variable domain is DVKVTQSSRYLVKRTGEKVFLECVQDMDHENMFWYRQDPGLGLRLIYFSYDVKMKEKGDIPEGYSVSREKKERFSLILESASTNQTSMYLCASSSSGGHEKLFFGSGTQLSVL.

The rearrangement joins TRBV5-1 to TRBJ1-2; the D gene is possibly TRBD1 (6 bases). Germline-derived CDR1 and CDR2 are SGHRS and YFSETQ. The CDR3 length is 14 residues. V gave up 0 bases and J gave up 6 bases, with 12 bases separating them. This CDR3 reads CASSLVAGAHGYTF. The DNA for the CDR3 is TGCGCCAGCAGCTTGGTTGCAGGGGCGCATGGCTACACCTTC. Using reference TRBV5-1 and TRBJ1-2 for the parts outside the CDR3, the full variable domain is KAGVTQTPRYLIKTRGQQVTLSCSPISGHRSVSWYQQTPGQGLQFLFEYFSETQRNKGNFPGRFSGRQFSNSRSEMNVSTLELGDSALYLCASSLVAGAHGYTFGSGTRLTVV.

Only a few counts were recorded for this clone. The gene calls are TRBV6-6 and TRBJ2-5; maybe TRBD1 (6 bases). The CDR3 runs to 14 residues. Trimming left V 2 bases short and J 4 bases short, with 11 bases between. From germline, CDR1 is MNHNY and CDR2 SVGAGI (reference sequence). The CDR3 DNA reads TGTGCCAGCAGTTACAAGGGGGACGGAGAGACCCAGTACTTC. Amino acids: CASSYKGDGETQYF.

The rearrangement links TRBV7-2 to TRBJ2-3, with no clear D. CDR1 and CDR2 (germline): SGHTA, FQGNSA. Trimming took 4 bases from V and 2 from J, leaving 13 bases between them. This CDR3 region has 15 residues. The CDR3 DNA reads TGTGCCAGCAGCTACAAGGCCGGAAACACAGATACGCAGTATTTT. This sequence encodes CASSYKAGNTDTQYF. Full variable domain (remainder filled in from reference TRBV7-2 and TRBJ2-3): GAGVSQSPSNKVTEKGKDVELRCDPISGHTALYWYRQSLGQGLEFLIYFQGNSAPDKSGLPSDRFSAERTGGSVSTLTIQRTQQEDSAVYLCASSYKAGNTDTQYFGPGTRLTVL.

The chain joins TRBV15 to TRBJ2-1, with unresolved D. The CDR3 contains 14 residues. V was shortened by 5 bases and J by 4 bases, with 12 bases between the two germline ends. Germline values: CDR1 LNHNV, CDR2 YYDKDF (reference sequence). The CDR3 reads CATSRTAEYNEQFF. The CDR3 DNA reads as TGTGCCACCAGCCGCACGGCGGAATACAATGAGCAGTTCTTC.

This chain connects TRBV19 to TRBJ2-1, with TRBD1 identical over 7 bases. The germline V gene has CDR1 LNHDA and CDR2 SQIVND (reference sequence). The CDR3 runs 16 residues. The V and J ends lost 7 bases and 4 bases, in that order; junction bases with no gene match: 13. CDR3 nucleotide sequence: TGTGCCAGTATGGCAGTCGGACAGGACCCATACAATGAGCAGTTCTTC. Encoded protein: CASMAVGQDPYNEQFF.

This chain uses TRBV27 with TRBJ2-1, with D uncertain. The CDR3 contains 14 residues. Trimming took off 8 bases at V and 4 bases at J, with 15 bases between the two ends. Germline assignment: CDR1 MNHEY and CDR2 SMNVEV (reference sequence). The CDR3 DNA is TGTGCCAGCCGCCTCGGCCGGTCGTACAATGAGCAGTTCTTC. Its translation: CASRLGRSYNEQFF.

The chain uses TRBV7-2 and TRBJ1-2, with 7 bases identical to TRBD1. The germline CDR1 and CDR2 sequences are SGHTA and FQGNSA. V was pared by 3 bases and J by 3 bases, with 4 bases of the junction left unmatched. The length of the CDR3 is 14 residues. The DNA for the CDR3 is TGTGCCAGCAGCTTGGGACAGATCTACTATGGCTACACCTTC. Its protein product is CASSLGQIYYGYTF.

V usage is TRBV28 and J usage is TRBJ1-5; 7 positions agree with TRBD1. Trimming cost V 6 bases and J 8 bases; bases outside gene matches: 16. This CDR3 is built from 16 residues. Germline V CDR1 and CDR2: MDHEN, SYDVKM. The CDR3 loop reads CASRGTAGGTIKPQHF. In DNA, the CDR3 is TGTGCCAGCAGGGGGACAGCCGGGGGGACAATTAAGCCCCAGCATTTT. Drawing the rest from reference TRBV28 and TRBJ1-5, the complete variable domain is DVKVTQSSRYLVKRTGEKVFLECVQDMDHENMFWYRQDPGLGLRLIYFSYDVKMKEKGDIPEGYSVSREKKERFSLILESASTNQTSMYLCASRGTAGGTIKPQHFGDGTRLSIL.

This chain links TRBV6-6 with TRBJ1-5; 8 bases match TRBD1. CDR1 is MNHNY and CDR2 is SVGAGI in the germline V gene (reference sequence). The CDR3 length is 15 residues. After removal of 5 bases from V and 6 bases from J, the junction contained 9 bases not matched to a gene. The CDR3 spells CASSNDRGDRQPQHF. The CDR3 nucleotides are TGTGCCAGCAGTAATGACAGGGGAGATCGTCAGCCCCAGCATTTT.